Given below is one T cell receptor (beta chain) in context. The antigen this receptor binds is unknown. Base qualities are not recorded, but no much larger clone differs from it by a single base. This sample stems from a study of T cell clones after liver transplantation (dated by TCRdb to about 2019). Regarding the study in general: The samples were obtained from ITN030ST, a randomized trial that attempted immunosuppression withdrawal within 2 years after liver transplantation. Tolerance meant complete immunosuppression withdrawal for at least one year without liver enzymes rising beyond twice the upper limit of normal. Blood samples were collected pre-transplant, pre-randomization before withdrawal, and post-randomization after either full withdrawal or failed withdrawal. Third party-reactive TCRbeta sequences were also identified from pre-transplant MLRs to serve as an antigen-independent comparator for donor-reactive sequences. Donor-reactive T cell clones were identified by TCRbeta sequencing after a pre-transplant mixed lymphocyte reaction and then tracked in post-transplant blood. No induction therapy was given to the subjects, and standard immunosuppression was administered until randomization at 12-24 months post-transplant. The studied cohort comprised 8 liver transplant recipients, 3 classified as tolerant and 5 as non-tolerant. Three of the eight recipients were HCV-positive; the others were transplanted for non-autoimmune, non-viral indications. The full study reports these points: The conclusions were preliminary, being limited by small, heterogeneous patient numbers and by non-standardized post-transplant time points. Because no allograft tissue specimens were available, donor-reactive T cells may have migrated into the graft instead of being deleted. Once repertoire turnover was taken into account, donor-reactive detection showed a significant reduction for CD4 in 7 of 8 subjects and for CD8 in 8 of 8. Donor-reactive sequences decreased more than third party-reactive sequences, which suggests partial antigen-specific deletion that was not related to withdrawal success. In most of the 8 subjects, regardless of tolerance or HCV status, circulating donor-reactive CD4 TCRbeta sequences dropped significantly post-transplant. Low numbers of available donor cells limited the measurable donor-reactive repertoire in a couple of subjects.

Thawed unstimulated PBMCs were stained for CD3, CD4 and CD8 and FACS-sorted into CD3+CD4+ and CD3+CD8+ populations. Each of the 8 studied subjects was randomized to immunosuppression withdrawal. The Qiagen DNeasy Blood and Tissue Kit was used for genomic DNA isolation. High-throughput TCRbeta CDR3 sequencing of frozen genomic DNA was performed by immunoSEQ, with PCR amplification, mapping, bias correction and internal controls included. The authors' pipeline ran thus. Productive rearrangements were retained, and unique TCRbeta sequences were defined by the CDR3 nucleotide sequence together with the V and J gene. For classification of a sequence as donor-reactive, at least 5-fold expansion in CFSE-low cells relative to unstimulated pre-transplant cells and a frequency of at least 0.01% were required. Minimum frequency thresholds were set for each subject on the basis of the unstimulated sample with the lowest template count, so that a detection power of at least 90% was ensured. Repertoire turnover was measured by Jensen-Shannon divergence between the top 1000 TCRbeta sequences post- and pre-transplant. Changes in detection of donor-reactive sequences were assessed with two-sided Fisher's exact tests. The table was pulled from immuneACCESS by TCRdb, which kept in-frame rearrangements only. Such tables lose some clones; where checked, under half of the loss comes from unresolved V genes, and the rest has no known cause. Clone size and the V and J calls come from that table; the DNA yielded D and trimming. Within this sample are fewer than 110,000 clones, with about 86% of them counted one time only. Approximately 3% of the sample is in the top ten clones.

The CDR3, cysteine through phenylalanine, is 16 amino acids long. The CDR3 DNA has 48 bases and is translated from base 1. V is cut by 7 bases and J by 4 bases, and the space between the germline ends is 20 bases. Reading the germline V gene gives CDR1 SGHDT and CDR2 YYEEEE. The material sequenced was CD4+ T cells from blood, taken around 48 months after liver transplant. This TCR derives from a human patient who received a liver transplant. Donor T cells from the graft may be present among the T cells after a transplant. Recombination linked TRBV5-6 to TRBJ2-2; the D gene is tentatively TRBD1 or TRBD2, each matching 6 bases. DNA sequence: TGTGCCAGCGGACGAAAGAAGGGGGGTTTCACCGGGGAGCTGTTTTTT. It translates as CASGRKKGGFTGELFF.